Below, one T cell receptor beta chain is given with its context. The count of this clone is one. Its antigen has not been determined. There are no base qualities to consult, and no much larger clone falls within one base. The data stem from a study of shared clonotypes between healthy human individuals (dated by TCRdb to the early 2020s). As for the study more broadly: Three men and a couple of women, aged 18 to 49 years, made up the cohort. For each donor, CD4 naive and CD4 memory were each given three plates, CD8 naive was given two plates, and CD8 memory was given one plate. To estimate repertoire size and how much clonotype sharing occurs between individuals, the study deeply sequenced the blood TCR repertoires of several healthy adults. To increase sequencing depth and limit assay-specific biases, TCR repertoire library preparation and sequencing were carried out by different laboratories using diverse techniques. Each donor's leukapheresis produced roughly between about 0.9 and 9.5 billion PBMCs.

CD8 naive samples were obtained by positive selection for CCR7 among CD45RO-negative cells, yielding a CD45RA+CCR7+ population from which TemRA cells were excluded. Healthy HIV-negative adults with no recently reported acute infections or vaccinations were included as donors. Every donor was a Caucasian adult residing in Nashville, Tennessee, USA. Blood was obtained by leukapheresis, after which PBMCs were separated by Ficoll-Histopaque density gradient centrifugation and cryopreserved in liquid nitrogen vapor phase. Purity and quantity of every magnetically sorted T cell population were checked by analytical flow cytometry. Genomic DNA was isolated from every sorted fraction and measured by UV absorbance on a Nanodrop 2000c. Using the deep immunoSEQ assay, TCR CDR3 regions were amplified from genomic DNA by multiplex PCR. Genomic DNA extracted from each cell subset was distributed evenly over all wells of several immunoSEQ 96-well plates, and each plate served as one replicate. For sorted subsets, around 200 ng genomic DNA, equal to tens of thousands of T cell genomes, was loaded into each replicate PCR. Purified libraries were measured with a Qubit 3.0 fluorometer, size-checked on a Bioanalyzer 2100, and measured again with the KAPA Library Quantification kit. Every immunoSEQ 96-well plate was sequenced on a dedicated single-read 150-cycle Illumina NextSeq 550 flow cell. In the source study's methods: Because the immunoSEQ output held only junctional sequences and lacked quality scores, the filtering could not match the filtering applied to full-length reads. To assign V/J genes and CDR3, sequences were annotated against IMGT germline references using PyIR, a Python wrapper for IgBLAST v1.9. Reads were filtered out if the reads had weak V/J assignments (E-value above 1e-6), no CDR3, stop codons, out-of-frame junctions, or ambiguous translated residues. A V3J clonotype was defined by an identical inferred V gene, J gene, and CDR3 amino acid sequence. Percentage overlap between repertoires was calculated by dividing the number of shared unique clonotypes by the size of the smaller repertoire. Repertoire richness was assessed with RTK rarefaction, the Chao1 estimator, and Recon v2.1 estimates of unobserved clonotypes. Generation probabilities were computed with OLGA for all TCRbeta clonotypes obtained by the gDNA method from four donors. TCRdb stores this immuneACCESS table with in-frame sequences only. Part of the clones is absent; in the studies checked, under half of the shortfall reflects unresolved V genes, and no reason is known for the rest. Clonal size and the V and J genes are those of that table, whereas D and trimming came from the DNA. This sample is represented by about 2.1 million clones; roughly 93% of them were singletons. The ten largest clones add up to more than 1.5% of the sample.

Counted from cysteine to phenylalanine, this CDR3 has 16 amino acids. Only CDR3 DNA is held: 48 bases, read in frame from base 1. Germline trimming amounts to 3 bases on V and 7 bases on J, with 7 as the count of junction bases outside the gene matches. From the germline V gene, CDR1 is MGHDK and CDR2 is SYGVNS. Study-wide findings and limitations: Even with the large sequencing depth, rarefaction of the sorted-subset datasets indicated that sequencing was incomplete. When several donors were compared, the shared fraction of clonotypes was around 5% for naive CD4, 3.5% to 4% for naive CD8, 2% to 2.5% for memory CD4, and 0.4% for memory CD8. Sampling was limited to blood, and TCR repertoires in tissue likely differ from TCR repertoires in blood. Pairwise subsampling led to the expectation that sequencing depth would affect the degree of clonotype sharing among donors. The genetic and exposure-history diversity represented was limited by the small number of donors. Larger estimated clonotype richness was generally found for naive subsets than for memory subsets. Compared with non-shared clonotypes, the clonotypes found in all four sorted-subset donors had higher generation probabilities.

The chain is made from TRBV25-1 and TRBJ1-4; 11 of the junction bases match TRBD1. Sequenced sample: naive CD8+ T cells from PBMCs. Interpreted using the paper, the cell subset or site label stands for: CD45RA+CCR7+. This TCR derives from a man aged 18 to 30 in good health. Some clones in this sample may be carry-over from other donors' samples. DNA sequence: TGTGCCAGCAGTGAGACCTTGGACAGGGGGCTTGAAAAACTGTTTTTT. This yields the protein CASSETLDRGLEKLFF.